The 29 T cell receptor beta chains in this list originate from one sample, sequenced in a study of PD-1 blockade in classical Hodgkin lymphoma. Relapse after autologous stem cell transplantation occurred in every patient, and brentuximab vedotin exposure varied. This table comes from immunoSEQ multiplex PCR, and its TCRdb copy is limited to in-frame clones, with some not included. The table records about 20,000 clones, around 86% of them present only once. The material was peripheral blood mononuclear cells (PBMCs), obtained at baseline. The source is a human donor with classical Hodgkin lymphoma.

This clone was seen a few times. This chain uses TRBV10-2 with TRBJ2-5; TRBD2 might be the D (5 bases). The CDR3 sequence is 12 residues long. Germline V gene sequence: CDR1 WSHSY, CDR2 SAAADI. Trimming left V 6 bases short and J 4 bases short, with 9 bases between. The CDR3 is CASRPGIETQYF. The CDR3 bases are TGCGCCAGCAGACCGGGAATAGAGACCCAGTACTTC.

This chain connects TRBV6-5 to TRBJ1-2; D uncertain. The V end lost 0 bases, the J end lost 4 bases, and 9 bases lay between the germline ends. This CDR3 spans 14 amino acids. Germline V lookup: CDR1 MNHEY, CDR2 SVGAGI. The CDR3 here is CASSYSGSGYGYTF. CDR3 sequence (DNA): TGTGCCAGCAGTTACTCCGGCAGTGGCTATGGCTACACCTTC.

This chain joins TRBV5-1 and TRBJ2-5, with 7 bases matching TRBD1. This CDR3 is built from 15 residues. Germline values: CDR1 SGHRS, CDR2 YFSETQ. J gave up 3 bases and V 4 bases, and 9 bases lay outside the gene matches. The CDR3 nucleotides read TGCGCCAGCAGCATCACCGGGACAGAGAAAGAGACCCAGTACTTC. Its protein product is CASSITGTEKETQYF.

V usage is TRBV29-1 and J usage is TRBJ2-3; 12 bases are shared with TRBD2. J gave up 2 bases and V 6 bases, and 12 bases lay outside the gene matches. CDR3 length: 17 residues. CDR1 SQVTM and CDR2 ANQGSEA come from the germline V gene. The CDR3 region is CSVAGLAGLDFTDTQYF. DNA for the CDR3: TGCAGCGTCGCGGGACTAGCGGGCCTCGACTTCACAGATACGCAGTATTTT.

This chain links TRBV10-1 with TRBJ2-1; perhaps TRBD1 as D (6 bases). Trimming took off 10 bases at V and 4 bases at J, with 8 bases between the two ends. This CDR3 contains 11 residues. Germline V lookup: CDR1 WNHNN, CDR2 SYGVQD (reference sequence). CDR3 nucleotides: TGCGCCACAGGACAGTACAATGAGCAGTTCTTC. It yields the protein CATGQYNEQFF.

The J gene is TRBJ2-3, the V gene TRBV10-1, with 7 bases aligning to TRBD2. V was pared by 3 bases and J by 3 bases, with 6 bases of the junction left unmatched. The CDR3 covers 15 residues. Germline values: CDR1 WNHNN, CDR2 SYGVQD (reference sequence). CDR3 DNA: TGCGCCAGCAGTGAAGAGGGAGGGCCGACAGATACGCAGTATTTT. Encoded protein: CASSEEGGPTDTQYF.

The rearrangement joins TRBV30 to TRBJ1-1; a weak D match, TRBD1 (6 bases). CDR1 is GTSNPN and CDR2 is SVGIG in the germline V gene (reference sequence). V was clipped by 2 bases and J by 0 bases, with 13 bases between them. The length of the CDR3 is 15 residues. The CDR3 protein is CAWSSTGMVNTEAFF. CDR3 nucleotides: TGTGCCTGGAGTTCGACAGGAATGGTGAACACTGAAGCTTTCTTT.

This clone was observed a single time. The rearrangement uses TRBV5-1 and TRBJ2-7; 15 bases are shared with TRBD2. The CDR3 is 17 amino acids. CDR1 is SGHRS and CDR2 is YFSETQ in the germline V gene. The J segment lost 1 base and the V segment lost 2 bases, leaving 4 bases of the junction unmatched. The CDR3 DNA sequence: TGCGCCAGCAGCTTTCCGGGACTAGCGGGAGGATCCTACGAGCAGTACTTC. Translation gives CASSFPGLAGGSYEQYF.

The rearrangement uses TRBV19 and TRBJ2-3; 7 nucleotides match TRBD2. V dropped 6 bases and J dropped 4; count of bases not matched to a gene: 10. The CDR3 is 15 residues long. CDR1 and CDR2 from the germline V gene are LNHDA and SQIVND (reference sequence). The CDR3 bases are TGTGCCAGTAGGGACCGGGCCCGGGGGGCAGATACGCAGTATTTT. Protein sequence: CASRDRARGADTQYF.

The V gene is TRBV11-2, the J gene TRBJ2-3; the match to TRBD2 covers 8 bases. This CDR3 has 14 residues. The junction had 2 bases not matched to a gene; V was cut back by 2 bases and J by 4 bases. Germline V gives CDR1 SGHAT, CDR2 FQNNGV. The CDR3 here is CASSLQAGADTQYF. CDR3 DNA sequence: TGTGCCAGCAGCTTACAAGCGGGAGCAGATACGCAGTATTTT.

The V gene is TRBV19, the J gene TRBJ2-2; 7 bases match TRBD1. Germline CDR1 reads LNHDA; CDR2 reads SQIVND (reference sequence). The V gene end was trimmed by 7 bases and the J gene end by 2 bases; junction bases not matched to a gene: 7. This CDR3 spans 15 amino acids. CDR3 protein: CASIPTGPNTGELFF. CDR3 nucleotide sequence: TGTGCCAGTATTCCGACAGGGCCTAACACCGGGGAGCTGTTTTTT.

The chain carries TRBV21-1 and TRBJ2-7; the table's D call TRBD2 went unverified against the DNA. TRBV21-1 is a recognized pseudogene. The CDR3 contains 24 residues. The CDR3 region has the DNA TGTGCCAGCAGTCGGTCCAAGACGGGGCTAGCGGGAGGGCTGACGGTGGTATGGGTCTACGAGCAGTACTTC. As protein: CASSRSKTGLAGGLTVVWVYEQYF.

The rearrangement uses TRBV28 and TRBJ2-3; a weak D match, TRBD2 (6 bases). Between the trimmed V and J ends, which lost 5 bases and 6 bases, there was a span of 21 bases. CDR3 length equals 16 residues. Germline CDR1 is MDHEN and CDR2 is SYDVKM. CDR3 sequence: CASSTSDAEGLDTQYF. The CDR3 nucleotides are TGTGCCAGCAGTACTTCAGATGCGGAGGGTTTGGATACGCAGTATTTT.

The chain links TRBV6-5 to TRBJ1-1, with TRBD1 matching 9 bases. CDR1 and CDR2 from the germline V gene are MNHEY and SVGAGI. With 4 bases clipped from V and 5 bases from J, the junction kept 8 bases outside the gene matches. The CDR3 sequence is 15 residues long. CDR3 in DNA: TGTGCCAGCAGTTCGCGGGGACAGGGTGCTACTGAAGCTTTCTTT. Translated, it gives CASSSRGQGATEAFF.

This rearrangement joins TRBV5-4 to TRBJ2-7; D not certain. Trimming pared 0 bases from V and 0 bases from J, leaving 4 bases between. The CDR3 contains 13 residues. CDR1 is SGHNT and CDR2 is YYREEE in the germline V gene (reference sequence). Written as DNA, the CDR3 is TGTGCCAGCAGCTTGGGGGCCTCCTACGAGCAGTACTTC. It codes for CASSLGASYEQYF.

The rearrangement uses TRBV15 and TRBJ2-1; D is possibly TRBD1 or TRBD2 (6 bases each). Trimming took off 1 base at V and 4 bases at J, with 11 bases between the two ends. This CDR3 is built from 15 residues. CDR1 is LNHNV and CDR2 is YYDKDF in the germline V gene (reference sequence). The CDR3, as DNA: TGTGCCACCAGCAGAGGGCCGGGGGCTTACAATGAGCAGTTCTTC. This encodes CATSRGPGAYNEQFF.

This chain connects TRBV25-1 to TRBJ2-3; D not certain. Trimming removed 4 bases at V and 3 bases at J, with 11 bases between. The CDR3 has 14 residues. Per the germline V gene, CDR1 is MGHDK and CDR2 is SYGVNS. The CDR3 sequence is CASSVDRSTDTQYF. As DNA, the CDR3 is TGTGCCAGCAGTGTCGACCGATCGACAGATACGCAGTATTTT.

This chain joins TRBV19 and TRBJ2-7, with 7 bases lining up with TRBD1. V shed 5 bases and J 2 bases; nucleotides not matched to a gene: 12. Germline V gene data show CDR1 as LNHDA and CDR2 as SQIVND (reference sequence). There are 16 residues in the CDR3. CDR3 in amino acids: CASSDPRQGRTYEQYF. The CDR3 nucleotides read TGTGCCAGTAGTGACCCCCGACAGGGAAGGACCTACGAGCAGTACTTC.

The V call is TRBV30, the J call TRBJ1-5; no reliable D call. The CDR3 spans 13 residues. V was clipped by 1 base and J by 0 bases, with 4 bases between them. From germline, CDR1 is GTSNPN and CDR2 SVGIG (reference sequence). The CDR3: CAWSETSNQPQHF. CDR3 in DNA: TGTGCCTGGAGTGAGACTAGCAATCAGCCCCAGCATTTT.

The chain uses TRBV7-2 and TRBJ2-5; D perhaps matches TRBD1 (5 bases). Germline V gene lookup returns CDR1 SGHTA and CDR2 FQGNSA. Trimming left V 10 bases short and J 4 bases short, with 16 bases between. This CDR3 region has 13 residues. CDR3 bases: TGTGCCACCGCTAGGGGCGAAGGAGAGACCCAGTACTTC. It codes for CATARGEGETQYF. Full variable domain (missing parts from reference TRBV7-2 and TRBJ2-5): GAGVSQSPSNKVTEKGKDVELRCDPISGHTALYWYRQSLGQGLEFLIYFQGNSAPDKSGLPSDRFSAERTGGSVSTLTIQRTQQEDSAVYLCATARGEGETQYFGPGTRLLVL.

V gene TRBV6-5 combines with J gene TRBJ2-3; no clear D. The CDR3 runs 15 residues. V was shortened by 5 bases and J by 3 bases, with 15 bases between the two germline ends. Germline V CDR1 and CDR2: MNHEY, SVGAGI. The CDR3: CASSPTLLGTDTQYF. DNA of the CDR3: TGTGCCAGCAGTCCGACCCTGCTAGGAACAGATACGCAGTATTTT.

The chain uses TRBV5-6 and TRBJ1-2; no reliable D call. Germline CDR1 SGHDT, CDR2 YYEEEE. V shed 2 bases and J shed 0 bases, with 11 bases lying between them. The CDR3 loop spans 15 amino acids. CDR3 protein: CASSFDTSANYGYTF. CDR3 nucleotide sequence: TGTGCCAGCAGCTTTGACACGAGCGCTAACTATGGCTACACCTTC.

The V call is TRBV5-1, the J call TRBJ2-5; 9 nucleotides line up with TRBD2. J gave up 4 bases and V 0 bases, and 4 bases lay outside the gene matches. Germline CDR1 is SGHRS and CDR2 is YFSETQ. The CDR3 is 15 amino acids. CDR3 in amino acids: CASSLEAGGGETQYF. The CDR3 region has the DNA TGCGCCAGCAGCTTGGAAGCGGGGGGAGGAGAGACCCAGTACTTC. The entire variable domain, with the rest obtained from reference TRBV5-1 and TRBJ2-5, is as follows: KAGVTQTPRYLIKTRGQQVTLSCSPISGHRSVSWYQQTPGQGLQFLFEYFSETQRNKGNFPGRFSGRQFSNSRSEMNVSTLELGDSALYLCASSLEAGGGETQYFGPGTRLLVL.

CDR3 in amino acids: CASSLGDNEQFF. CDR3 coding DNA: TGTGCCAGCAGCTTAGGGGACAATGAGCAGTTCTTC. The gene calls are TRBV11-2 and TRBJ2-1; no clear D. Trimming removed 1 base at V and 5 bases at J, with 3 bases between. From germline, CDR1 is SGHAT and CDR2 FQNNGV. CDR3 size: 12 residues.

The chain uses TRBV13 and TRBJ2-5, with D unclear. Deletions cut 1 base from V and 5 bases from J, with 8 bases between. The CDR3 loop spans 13 amino acids. Looked up from germline, CDR1 is PRHDT and CDR2 is FYEKMQ (reference sequence). CDR3: CASSLAASETQYF. CDR3 bases: TGTGCCAGCAGCTTAGCGGCCAGCGAGACCCAGTACTTC. The full variable domain, completed using reference TRBV13 and TRBJ2-5, is AAGVIQSPRHLIKEKRETATLKCYPIPRHDTVYWYQQGPGQDPQFLISFYEKMQSDKGSIPDRFSAQQFSDYHSELNMSSLELGDSALYFCASSLAASETQYFGPGTRLLVL.

The chain recombines TRBV7-8 with TRBJ1-6; D possibly corresponds to TRBD1 (6 bases). From germline, CDR1 is SGHVS and CDR2 FQNEAQ. The CDR3 is 14 residues long. Trimming left V 11 bases short and J 10 bases short, with 21 bases between. This CDR3 is CASRDTGSRSPLHF. CDR3 bases: TGTGCCTCCCGGGACACGGGTTCTAGGTCACCCCTCCACTTT.

The chain links TRBV7-9 to TRBJ1-3, with D hard to call. Germline CDR1 SEHNR, CDR2 FQNEAQ (reference sequence). The ends were cut back, 0 bases at V and 0 bases at J, with 12 bases in the middle. The CDR3 contains 17 residues. The CDR3 loop reads CASSLAGGLGSGNTIYF. The DNA of the CDR3 is TGTGCCAGCAGCTTAGCAGGAGGGTTGGGCTCTGGAAACACCATATATTTT.

V gene TRBV28 combines with J gene TRBJ2-1; 14 bases are shared with TRBD2. This CDR3 comprises 14 residues. CDR1 is MDHEN, CDR2 SYDVKM, per germline. The CDR3 is CAAGTSGSRYEQFF. The CDR3 DNA follows: TGTGCTGCGGGGACTAGCGGGAGCCGGTATGAGCAGTTCTTC.

The V gene is TRBV19, the J gene TRBJ2-7; D perhaps matches TRBD1 (6 bases). The CDR3 is 15 amino acids. Germline assignment: CDR1 LNHDA and CDR2 SQIVND (reference sequence). Trimming took 5 bases from V and 0 from J, leaving 14 bases between them. As DNA, the CDR3 is TGTGCCAGTAGTGCCAAGGACAGCCGCTCCTACGAGCAGTACTTC. This sequence encodes CASSAKDSRSYEQYF.